Here is one TCR beta chain with its context. This clonotype was detected a few times. Its target antigen remains unknown. Within one base of it there is no much larger clone, and no base qualities were kept. The roughly 38 donors, aged about 6 to 95 years, were systemically healthy Caucasian individuals from Russia. Each donor gave ten milliliters of peripheral blood, drawn into EDTA-treated Vacutainer tubes. PBMCs were isolated by Ficoll-Paque density-gradient centrifugation, with at least 7 million obtained per sample. Total RNA was extracted from PBMCs with Trizol reagent, with at least 6 micrograms obtained per sample. The percentages of naive CD45RAhigh/CD27high T cells were determined by flow cytometry on a PBMC aliquot from every donor. Libraries were prepared through 5' RACE. Instrument used: Illumina HiSeq 2500. A second PCR of 7 to 11 cycles was performed with a sample-barcoded 5' primer and a J-beta primer mix. Each TCR beta cDNA molecule received a unique molecular identifier from a template-switch 5' adaptor carrying 12 random nucleotides. Each sample yielded at least 3 million CDR3-containing paired-end reads. The Mint cDNA synthesis kit, primed by a TRBC-specific oligonucleotide, was used to synthesize first-strand cDNA from all RNA. After uracil-DNA glycosylase treatment, a first 18-cycle PCR used universal primers M1SS and BC2_uni_R on all cDNA. From the authors' description of their analysis: Each sample was normalized by randomly selecting 1 million high-quality reads, each carrying a distinct molecular identifier. Reads sharing molecular identifiers were discarded rather than binned into consensus sequences. MiTCR, with a Q25 quality threshold and the strictest error-elimination algorithm, was used for CDR3 identification, clonotype clustering and error correction. Lower-bound total TCR beta diversity was estimated with a nonparametric unseen species model using Euler transformation. TCRdb trimmed public reads at Q25 via fastp, called clones via MiXCR and kept in-frame beta chains. Each entry merges the rows of one CDR3 protein and shows their most common DNA and genes. TCRdb's processing, not the authors' own work, is the source of the V and J calls. Here the sample has 1.5 million to 2 million distinct CDR3 sequences; approximately 50% occur a single time. 2.1% of the sample goes to the ten largest clones.

Relative to germline, V is missing 7 bases and J is missing 3 bases, with 8 bases of the junction outside any gene match. CDR3 length: 14 amino acids, cysteine to phenylalanine. The CDR3 DNA has 42 bases and is translated from base 1. Based on the germline V gene, the CDR1 and CDR2 sequences are SNHLY and FYNNEI. This sample is drawn from a study of blood T cells in healthy people across ages (dated by TCRdb to the mid-2010s). With respect to the entire study: In model experiments, template switching captured about one uniquely barcoded TCR beta cDNA molecule for every two T cells. Four age groups were formed from the donors: young (average roughly 15 years), middle-aged (around 40), aged (about 62) and long-lived (about 80). The study measured age-related changes in TCR beta repertoire diversity using deep sequencing normalized with unique cDNA molecular identifiers. To avoid experimental bias, donors of different ages were distributed randomly across sequencing lanes. The study analyzed two additional independent replicas of 1 million unique cDNA reads from the same blood draw for two donors, one aged 18 to 30 and one aged 80 or older.

Beyond this particular receptor, the publication reports: A strong correlation was found between observed TCR beta diversity and the percentage of naive T cells measured by flow cytometry. Observed TCR beta diversity per million T cells fell roughly linearly with age, and a significant reduction was already apparent by age around 39. The CMV infection status of donors was not known, potentially confounding age-related changes in expanded clonotypes. Compared with the aged group, the long-lived group had more naive CD4+ T cells, fewer expanded clones and increased TCR diversity, a pattern suggesting age selection. Total diversity estimates from one million sequenced T cells were considered lower bounds and underestimates. Since profiling was done on bulk unsorted PBMCs, naive and antigen-experienced compartments could not be conclusively compared.

The sample comprised blood. The sequence was obtained from a woman in her forties in good health. This sequence uses TRBV2 and TRBJ1-2; a stretch of 7 junction bases matches TRBD1. In nucleotides, the sequence is TGTGCCAGCAAATACGGGACAGCGGACTATGGCTACACCTTC. This is translated as CASKYGTADYGYTF.